The entry that follows covers one T cell receptor (beta chain) sequence. These data belong to a study of blood T cells in healthy people across ages. The second PCR ran about 6 to 12 cycles with a sample-barcoded 5' primer and J-beta primers. TCRdb reanalysed the 5' RACE reads using MiXCR and keeps one entry per CDR3 protein. The table lists around 1,000,000 distinct CDR3 sequences, 35% to 40% of them singletons. The receptor's source is a man between 18 and 29 years old in good health. The sample comprised blood.

The CDR3 protein is CASSLPRGYNEQFF. In nucleotides, the CDR3 is TGTGCCAGCAGCTTACCCAGGGGGTACAATGAGCAGTTCTTC. This rearrangement joins TRBV13 to TRBJ2-1, with 7 bases matching TRBD1. CDR3 size: 14 residues. V gave up 2 bases and J gave up 4 bases; unmatched junction bases: 2. Germline CDR1 reads PRHDT; CDR2 reads FYEKMQ (reference sequence). The whole variable domain, filled in from reference TRBV13 and TRBJ2-1, reads AAGVIQSPRHLIKEKRETATLKCYPIPRHDTVYWYQQGPGQDPQFLISFYEKMQSDKGSIPDRFSAQQFSDYHSELNMSSLELGDSALYFCASSLPRGYNEQFFGPGTRLTVL.